Listed below are T cell receptor beta chains from one sample, sequenced in a study of shared clonotypes between healthy human individuals. TCRdb's table, derived via immunoSEQ multiplex PCR, lists solely in-frame clones and lacks some. This table holds more than 2 million clones, approximately 95% found once. The sample comprised naive CD4+ T cells sorted from blood. Receptor source: a man younger than 35 in good health. Both conserved end residues are part of each CDR3. A D gene is named only where the DNA matches it firmly. A clone size is listed for some rows: how often the clone was seen (once, few, many), or a class if it is expanded.

abundance	d_gene	j_gene	v_gene	CDR3aa	CDR3nt
.	TRBD2	TRBJ2-3	TRBV5-1	CASIASGGALDTQYF	TGCGCCAGCATCGCGAGCGGGGGGGCCCTCGATACGCAGTATTTT
once	TRBD1	TRBJ1-2	TRBV5-1	CASSQDRTGPDDGYTF	TGCGCCAGCAGTCAAGATCGGACAGGGCCTGATGATGGCTACACCTTC
.	.	TRBJ1-3	TRBV30	CAWSSGISGNTIYF	TGTGCCTGGAGTTCCGGGATCTCTGGAAACACCATATATTTT
.	.	TRBJ2-7	TRBV6-1	CASSEGRSSYEQYF	TGTGCCAGCAGTGAAGGCAGGAGCTCCTACGAGCAGTACTTC
.	TRBD1	TRBJ2-1	TRBV10-2	CASSRSRDRVTDNEQFF	TGCGCCAGCAGCAGGTCCCGGGACAGGGTCACGGACAATGAGCAGTTCTTC
.	TRBD2	TRBJ2-1	TRBV30	CAWTGGPYNEQFF	TGTGCCTGGACGGGGGGACCTTACAATGAGCAGTTCTTC
once	.	TRBJ2-1	TRBV11-2	CASTGLGSYNEQFF	TGTGCCAGCACCGGTCTGGGCTCCTACAATGAGCAGTTCTTC
.	.	TRBJ1-2	TRBV9	CASSVATGTVYGYTF	TGTGCCAGCAGCGTAGCCACAGGGACGGTCTATGGCTACACCTTC
.	TRBD1	TRBJ1-1	TRBV2	CAHRTRGQGTLHTEAFF	TGTGCCCACCGAACGAGGGGGCAGGGGACCCTCCACACTGAAGCTTTCTTT
.	.	TRBJ2-7	TRBV7-6	CASSLATVGYEQYF	TGTGCCAGCAGCTTAGCGACAGTTGGGTACGAGCAGTACTTC
.	.	TRBJ1-5	TRBV19	CASSIEDNQPQHF	TGTGCCAGTAGTATAGAAGACAATCAGCCCCAGCATTTT
.	.	TRBJ2-2	TRBV30	CAWSAEFTGELFF	TGTGCCTGGAGTGCCGAGTTCACCGGGGAGCTGTTTTTT
.	.	TRBJ1-6	TRBV4-1	CASSQEEGIYNSPLHF	TGCGCCAGCAGCCAAGAAGAGGGTATTTATAATTCACCCCTCCACTTT
.	.	TRBJ1-1	TRBV5-1	CASSQDVNTEAFF	TGCGCCAGCAGTCAGGACGTGAACACTGAAGCTTTCTTT
once	.	TRBJ1-4	TRBV5-1	CASSLGQVGELFF	TGCGCCAGCAGCTTGGGACAGGTGGGAGAACTGTTTTTT
once	TRBD2	TRBJ2-4	TRBV6-1	CASSIRGVNIQYF	TGTGCCAGCAGTATCCGGGGGGTGAACATTCAGTACTTC
.	.	TRBJ1-4	TRBV11-2	CASSLTNLRQGINEKLFF	TGTGCCAGCAGCTTAACGAACCTCCGCCAGGGGATTAATGAAAAACTGTTTTTT
.	.	TRBJ2-7	TRBV13	CASSPTGKSNEQYF	TGTGCCAGCAGCCCCACAGGTAAATCGAACGAGCAGTACTTC
few	.	TRBJ2-5	TRBV2	CASSPEGLGDRYF	TGTGCCAGCAGTCCTGAGGGACTTGGGGATCGGTACTTC
.	.	TRBJ1-4	TRBV30	CAWRLASTNEKLFF	TGTGCCTGGAGATTGGCCTCAACTAATGAAAAACTGTTTTTT
.	TRBD1	TRBJ2-7	TRBV27	CASSLQLTGIYEQYF	TGTGCCAGCAGTTTACAACTGACAGGGATTTACGAGCAGTACTTC
few	.	TRBJ1-6	TRBV4-1	CASSQDIYPSRSPLHF	TGCGCCAGCAGCCAAGATATTTATCCTTCGCGCTCACCCCTCCACTTT
.	.	TRBJ2-7	TRBV18	CASSLTGPYEQYF	TGTGCCAGCTCGCTGACAGGCCCCTACGAGCAGTACTTC
.	TRBD1	TRBJ2-7	TRBV18	CASSRTGYEQYF	TGTGCCAGCTCCAGGACAGGCTACGAGCAGTACTTC
.	.	TRBJ1-2	TRBV5-4	CASSFTDRAHYGYTF	TGTGCCAGCAGCTTTACGGACAGAGCTCACTATGGCTACACCTTC
.	.	TRBJ1-1	TRBV6-5	CASSYSTRGRAFF	TGTGCCAGCAGTTACTCGACGCGGGGGCGAGCTTTCTTT
.	.	TRBJ2-7	TRBV27	CASSPPGSTPSHEQYF	TGTGCCAGCAGTCCCCCCGGTTCTACCCCTTCCCACGAGCAGTACTTC
.	TRBD2	TRBJ2-7	TRBV7-2	CASSSGTSGYEQYF	TGTGCCAGCAGCTCCGGGACTAGCGGATACGAGCAGTACTTC
.	.	TRBJ2-2	TRBV19	CASSPYDSGGELFF	TGTGCCAGTAGTCCCTACGACAGCGGCGGGGAGCTGTTTTTT